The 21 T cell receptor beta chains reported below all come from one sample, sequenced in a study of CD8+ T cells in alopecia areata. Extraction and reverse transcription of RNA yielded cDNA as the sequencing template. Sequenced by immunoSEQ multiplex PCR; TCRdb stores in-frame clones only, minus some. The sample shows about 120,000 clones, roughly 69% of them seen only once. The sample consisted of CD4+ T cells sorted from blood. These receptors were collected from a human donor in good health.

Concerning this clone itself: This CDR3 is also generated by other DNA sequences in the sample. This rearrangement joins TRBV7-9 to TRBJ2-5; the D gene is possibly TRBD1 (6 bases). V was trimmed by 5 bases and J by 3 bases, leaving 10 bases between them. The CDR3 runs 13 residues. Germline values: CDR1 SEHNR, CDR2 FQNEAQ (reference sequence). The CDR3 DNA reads TGTGCCAGCAGCCGAGGACAGAAAGAGACCCAGTACTTC. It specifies CASSRGQKETQYF.

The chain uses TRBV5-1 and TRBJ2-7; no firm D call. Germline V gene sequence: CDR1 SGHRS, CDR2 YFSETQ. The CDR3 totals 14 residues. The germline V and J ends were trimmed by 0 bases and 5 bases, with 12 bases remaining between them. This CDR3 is CASSLGFTGDEQYF. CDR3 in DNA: TGCGCCAGCAGCTTGGGCTTTACGGGCGACGAGCAGTACTTC.

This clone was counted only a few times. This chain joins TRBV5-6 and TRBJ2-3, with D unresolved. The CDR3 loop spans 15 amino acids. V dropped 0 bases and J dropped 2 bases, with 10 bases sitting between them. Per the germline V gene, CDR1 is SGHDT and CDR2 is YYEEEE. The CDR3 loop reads CASSLDRVFTDTQYF. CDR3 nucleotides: TGTGCCAGCAGCTTGGATCGTGTCTTCACAGATACGCAGTATTTT.

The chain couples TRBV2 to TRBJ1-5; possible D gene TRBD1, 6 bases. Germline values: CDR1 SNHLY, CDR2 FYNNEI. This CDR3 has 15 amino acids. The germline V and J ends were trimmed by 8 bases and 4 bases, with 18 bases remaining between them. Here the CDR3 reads CASGVGGAKNQPQHF. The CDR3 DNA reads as TGTGCCAGCGGCGTGGGGGGGGCGAAGAATCAGCCCCAGCATTTT.

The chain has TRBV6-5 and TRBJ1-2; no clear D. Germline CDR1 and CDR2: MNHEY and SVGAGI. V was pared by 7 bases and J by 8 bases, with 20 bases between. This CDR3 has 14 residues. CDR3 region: CASTSGRAPSGYTF. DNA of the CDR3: TGTGCCAGCACCTCGGGTAGGGCTCCGAGCGGCTACACCTTC.

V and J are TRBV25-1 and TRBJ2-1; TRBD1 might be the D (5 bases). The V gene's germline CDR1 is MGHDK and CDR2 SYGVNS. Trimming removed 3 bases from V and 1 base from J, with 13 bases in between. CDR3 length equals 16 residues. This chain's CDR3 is CASSDARQYSYNEQFF. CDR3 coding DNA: TGTGCCAGCAGTGACGCCCGACAGTATTCCTACAATGAGCAGTTCTTC.

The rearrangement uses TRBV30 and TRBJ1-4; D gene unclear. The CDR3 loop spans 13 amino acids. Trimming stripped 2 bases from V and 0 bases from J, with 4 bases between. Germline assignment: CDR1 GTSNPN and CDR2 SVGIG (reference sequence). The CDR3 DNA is TGTGCCTGGAGTCGTGCAACTAATGAAAAACTGTTTTTT. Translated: CAWSRATNEKLFF. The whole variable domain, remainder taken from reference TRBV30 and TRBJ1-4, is SQTIHQWPATLVQPVGSPLSLECTVEGTSNPNLYWYRQAAGRGLQLLFYSVGIGQISSEVPQNLSASRPQDRQFILSSKKLLLSDSGFYLCAWSRATNEKLFFGSGTQLSVL.

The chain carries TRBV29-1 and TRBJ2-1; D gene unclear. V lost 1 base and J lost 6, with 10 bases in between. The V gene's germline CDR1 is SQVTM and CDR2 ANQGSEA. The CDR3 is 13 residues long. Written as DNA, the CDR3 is TGCAGCGTTGAAGTGCAAGGGTTCAATGAGCAGTTCTTC. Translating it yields CSVEVQGFNEQFF.

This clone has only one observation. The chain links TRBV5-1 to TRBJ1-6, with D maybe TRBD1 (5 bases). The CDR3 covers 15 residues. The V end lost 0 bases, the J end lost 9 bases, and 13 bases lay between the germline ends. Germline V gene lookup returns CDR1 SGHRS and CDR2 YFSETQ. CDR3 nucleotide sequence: TGCGCCAGCAGCTTGGCCCAAAGGGGCGCTTCACCCCTCCACTTT. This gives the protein CASSLAQRGASPLHF. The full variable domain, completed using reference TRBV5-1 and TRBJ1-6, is KAGVTQTPRYLIKTRGQQVTLSCSPISGHRSVSWYQQTPGQGLQFLFEYFSETQRNKGNFPGRFSGRQFSNSRSEMNVSTLELGDSALYLCASSLAQRGASPLHFGNGTRLTVT.

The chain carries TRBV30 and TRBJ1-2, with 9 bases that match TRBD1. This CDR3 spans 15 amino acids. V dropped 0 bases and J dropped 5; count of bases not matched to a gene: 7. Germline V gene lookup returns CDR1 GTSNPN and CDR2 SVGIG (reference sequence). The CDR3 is CAWSVRDRGKYGYTF. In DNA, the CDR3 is TGTGCCTGGAGTGTACGTGACAGGGGGAAGTATGGCTACACCTTC. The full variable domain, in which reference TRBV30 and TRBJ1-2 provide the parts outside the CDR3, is SQTIHQWPATLVQPVGSPLSLECTVEGTSNPNLYWYRQAAGRGLQLLFYSVGIGQISSEVPQNLSASRPQDRQFILSSKKLLLSDSGFYLCAWSVRDRGKYGYTFGSGTRLTVV.

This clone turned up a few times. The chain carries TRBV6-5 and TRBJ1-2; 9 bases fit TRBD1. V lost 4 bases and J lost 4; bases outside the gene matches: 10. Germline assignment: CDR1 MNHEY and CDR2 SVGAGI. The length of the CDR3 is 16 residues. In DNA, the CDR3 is TGTGCCAGCAGTTTAGCCCGACAGGGGGGCGGCTATGGCTACACCTTC. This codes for CASSLARQGGGYGYTF.

CDR3 sequence: CASSFDRGHTGELFF. The CDR3 nucleotides are TGTGCCAGCAGCTTTGACAGGGGGCACACCGGGGAGCTGTTTTTT. V gene TRBV7-8 combines with J gene TRBJ2-2, with TRBD1 identical over 10 bases. Per germline, CDR1 SGHVS and CDR2 FQNEAQ. The CDR3 runs 15 residues. The trim removed 3 bases at V and 3 bases at J, leaving 1 base unmatched.

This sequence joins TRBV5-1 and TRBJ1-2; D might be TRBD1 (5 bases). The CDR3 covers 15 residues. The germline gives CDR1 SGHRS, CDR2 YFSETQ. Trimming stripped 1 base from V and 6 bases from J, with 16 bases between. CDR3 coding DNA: TGCGCCAGCAGCTTGACGTCCAGGGTGGGTGATGGCTACACCTTC. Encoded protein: CASSLTSRVGDGYTF.

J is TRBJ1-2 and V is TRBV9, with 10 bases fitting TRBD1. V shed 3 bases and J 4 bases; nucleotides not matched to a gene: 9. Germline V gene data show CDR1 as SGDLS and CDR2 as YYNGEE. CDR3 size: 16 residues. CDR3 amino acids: CASSDTVTGGFYGYTF. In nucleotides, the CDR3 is TGTGCCAGCAGCGACACCGTGACAGGGGGCTTCTATGGCTACACCTTC. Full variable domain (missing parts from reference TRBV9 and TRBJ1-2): DSGVTQTPKHLITATGQRVTLRCSPRSGDLSVYWYQQSLDQGLQFLIQYYNGEERAKGNILERFSAQQFPDLHSELNLSSLELGDSALYFCASSDTVTGGFYGYTFGSGTRLTVV.

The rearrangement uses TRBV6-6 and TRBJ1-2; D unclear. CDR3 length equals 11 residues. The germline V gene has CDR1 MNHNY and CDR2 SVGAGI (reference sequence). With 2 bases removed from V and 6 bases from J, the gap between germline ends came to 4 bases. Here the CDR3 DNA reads TGTGCCAGCAGTTACCGTAATGGCTACACCTTC. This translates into CASSYRNGYTF.

The CDR3 loop is CASSLSGGYYEQYF. CDR3 coding DNA: TGCGCCAGCAGCTTGTCAGGGGGGTATTACGAGCAGTACTTC. This rearrangement joins TRBV5-1 to TRBJ2-7; D may be TRBD1 (7 bases). Trimming took 1 base from V and 4 from J, leaving 12 bases between them. CDR3 length: 14 residues. CDR1 is SGHRS, CDR2 YFSETQ, per germline.

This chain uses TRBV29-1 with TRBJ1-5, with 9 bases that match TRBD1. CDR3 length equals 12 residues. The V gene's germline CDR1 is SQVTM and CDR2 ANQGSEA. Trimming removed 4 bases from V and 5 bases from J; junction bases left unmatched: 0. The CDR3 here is CSVGQGDQPQHF. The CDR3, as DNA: TGCAGCGTTGGACAGGGGGATCAGCCCCAGCATTTT.

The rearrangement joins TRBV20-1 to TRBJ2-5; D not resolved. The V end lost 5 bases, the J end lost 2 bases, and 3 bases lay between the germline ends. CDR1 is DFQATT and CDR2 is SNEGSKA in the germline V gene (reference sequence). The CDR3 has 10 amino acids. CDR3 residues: CSAVQETQYF. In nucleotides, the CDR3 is TGCAGTGCTGTACAAGAGACCCAGTACTTC.

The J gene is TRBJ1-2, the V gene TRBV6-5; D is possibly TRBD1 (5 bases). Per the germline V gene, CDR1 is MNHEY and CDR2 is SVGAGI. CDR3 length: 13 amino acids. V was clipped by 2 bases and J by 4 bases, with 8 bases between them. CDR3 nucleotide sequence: TGTGCCAGCAGTTACAGGGGTGGCTATGGCTACACCTTC. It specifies CASSYRGGYGYTF.

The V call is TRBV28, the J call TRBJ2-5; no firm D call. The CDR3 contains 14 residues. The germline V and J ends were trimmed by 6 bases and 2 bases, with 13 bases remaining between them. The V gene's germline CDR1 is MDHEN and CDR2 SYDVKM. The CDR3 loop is CASSLDASQETQYF. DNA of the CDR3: TGTGCCAGCAGCCTGGACGCCTCTCAAGAGACCCAGTACTTC.

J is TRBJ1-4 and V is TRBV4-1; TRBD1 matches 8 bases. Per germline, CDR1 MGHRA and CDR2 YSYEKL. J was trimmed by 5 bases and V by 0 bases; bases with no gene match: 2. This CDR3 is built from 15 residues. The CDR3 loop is CASSQEQGANEKLFF. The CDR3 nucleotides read TGCGCCAGCAGCCAAGAGCAGGGGGCGAATGAAAAACTGTTTTTT.